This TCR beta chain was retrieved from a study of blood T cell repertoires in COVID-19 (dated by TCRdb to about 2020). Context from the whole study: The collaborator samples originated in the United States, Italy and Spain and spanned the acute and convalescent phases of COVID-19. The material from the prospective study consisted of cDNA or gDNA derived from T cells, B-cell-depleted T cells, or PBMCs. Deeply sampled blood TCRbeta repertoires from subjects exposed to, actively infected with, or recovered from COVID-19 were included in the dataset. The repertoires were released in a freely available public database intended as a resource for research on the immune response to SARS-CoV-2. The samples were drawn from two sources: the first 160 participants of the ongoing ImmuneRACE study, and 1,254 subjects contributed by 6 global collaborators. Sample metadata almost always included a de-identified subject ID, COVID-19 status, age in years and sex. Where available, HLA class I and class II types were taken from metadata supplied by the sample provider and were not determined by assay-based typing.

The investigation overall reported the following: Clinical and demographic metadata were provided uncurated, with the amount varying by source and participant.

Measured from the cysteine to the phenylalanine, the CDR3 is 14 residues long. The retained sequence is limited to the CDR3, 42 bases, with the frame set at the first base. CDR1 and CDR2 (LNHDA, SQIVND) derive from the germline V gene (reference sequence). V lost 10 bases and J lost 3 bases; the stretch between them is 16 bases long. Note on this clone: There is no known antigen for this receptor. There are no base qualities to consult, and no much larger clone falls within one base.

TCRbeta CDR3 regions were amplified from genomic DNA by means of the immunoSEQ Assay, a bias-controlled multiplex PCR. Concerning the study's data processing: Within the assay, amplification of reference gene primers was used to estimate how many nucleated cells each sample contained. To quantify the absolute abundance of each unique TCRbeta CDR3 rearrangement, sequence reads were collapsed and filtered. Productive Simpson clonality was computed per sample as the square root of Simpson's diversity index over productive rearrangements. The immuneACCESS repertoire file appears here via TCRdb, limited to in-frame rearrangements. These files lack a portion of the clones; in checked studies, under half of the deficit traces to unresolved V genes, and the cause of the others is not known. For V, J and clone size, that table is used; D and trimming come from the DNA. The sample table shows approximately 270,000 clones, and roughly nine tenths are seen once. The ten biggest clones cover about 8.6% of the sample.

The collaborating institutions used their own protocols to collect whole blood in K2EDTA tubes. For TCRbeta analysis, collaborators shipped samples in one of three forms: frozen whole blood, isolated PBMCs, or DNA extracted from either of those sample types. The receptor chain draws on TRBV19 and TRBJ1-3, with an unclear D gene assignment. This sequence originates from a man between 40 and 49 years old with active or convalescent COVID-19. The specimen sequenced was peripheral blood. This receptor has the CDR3 CATTKGDFGNTIYF. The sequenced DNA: TGTGCCACCACTAAAGGTGATTTTGGAAACACCATATATTTT.